This is a list of T cell receptor beta chains from one sample in a study of lymphopenia after photon versus proton radiotherapy. The protocol was immunoSEQ multiplex PCR, while the TCRdb copy is restricted to in-frame clones and leaves out a portion. In the table there are fewer than 20,000 clones, under 95% of which are singletons. The specimen comprised peripheral blood, sampled from a patient treated with photon-based radiotherapy. These receptors came from a woman aged 40 to 50 with cholangiocarcinoma. The CDR3 runs from the conserved cysteine through the conserved F or W. The D gene is left open where the match is weak. Clone sizes are given selectively: once, few, many, or a class where the clone is expanded.

J gene	D gene	clone size	V gene	CDR3 protein	CDR3 DNA
TRBJ1-2	-	-	TRBV2	CASSEEARPTF	TGTGCCAGCAGTGAAGAGGCCCGGCCCACCTTC
TRBJ2-7	TRBD1	-	TRBV19	CASGQGRAYEQYF	TGTGCCAGTGGACAGGGAAGGGCCTACGAGCAGTACTTC
TRBJ1-6	-	-	TRBV11-2	CASSLGRGDNSPLHF	TGTGCCAGCAGCTTAGGTAGGGGGGATAATTCACCCCTCCACTTT
TRBJ2-1	-	-	TRBV18	CASSPPMRGDNEQFF	TGTGCCAGCTCACCACCGATGAGAGGGGACAATGAGCAGTTCTTC
TRBJ1-2	-	-	TRBV18	CASSPFPNSPNYGYTF	TGTGCCAGCTCACCATTCCCGAACAGCCCTAACTATGGCTACACCTTC
TRBJ1-5	-	-	TRBV11-2	CASSLDRNQPQHF	TGTGCCAGCAGCTTAGACAGAAATCAGCCCCAGCATTTT
TRBJ1-5	TRBD1	-	TRBV10-3	CATRLDRGPNQPQHF	TGTGCCACCCGATTGGACAGGGGGCCAAATCAGCCCCAGCATTTT
TRBJ1-5	-	few	TRBV2	CASSEEGWGQPQHF	TGTGCCAGCAGTGAAGAGGGTTGGGGACAGCCCCAGCATTTT
TRBJ2-1	-	-	TRBV9	CASSEGVNNEQFF	TGTGCCAGCAGCGAGGGGGTCAACAATGAGCAGTTCTTC
TRBJ1-1	TRBD1	-	TRBV2	CASRVTGGNTEAFF	TGTGCCAGCAGGGTGACAGGGGGGAACACTGAAGCTTTCTTT
TRBJ2-7	TRBD2	-	TRBV18	CASSPAGVPSYEQYF	TGTGCCAGCTCACCAGCGGGGGTCCCCTCCTACGAGCAGTACTTC
TRBJ2-5	-	-	TRBV28	CASSYIGPVETQYF	TGTGCCAGCAGTTACATAGGACCTGTGGAGACCCAGTACTTC
TRBJ2-2	-	-	TRBV5-6	CASSRRNTGELFF	TGTGCCAGCAGCCGCCGGAACACCGGGGAGCTGTTTTTT
TRBJ2-4	-	-	TRBV28	CASETGGRTKNIQYF	TGTGCCAGCGAAACTGGGGGGAGGACCAAAAACATTCAGTACTTC
TRBJ2-7	-	-	TRBV5-6	CASSPGDPSSYEQYF	TGTGCCAGCAGCCCTGGGGATCCGAGCTCCTACGAGCAGTACTTC
TRBJ1-6	TRBD1	-	TRBV5-6	CASSSGQINYNSPLHF	TGTGCCAGCAGCTCGGGACAGATAAACTATAATTCACCCCTCCACTTT
TRBJ1-1	TRBD1	once	TRBV4-1	CASSHTGAAFF	TGCGCCAGCAGCCACACAGGGGCAGCTTTCTTT
TRBJ1-2	TRBD1	-	TRBV28	CASSFPYLRGQGSYGYTF	TGTGCCAGCAGTTTTCCTTACCTCCGGGGACAGGGGTCATATGGCTACACCTTC
TRBJ1-5	TRBD1	-	TRBV19	CASTSWEGAFNQPQHF	TGTGCCAGTACCTCATGGGAGGGGGCCTTTAATCAGCCCCAGCATTTT
TRBJ2-3	-	-	TRBV9	CASSGGVADTQYF	TGTGCCAGCAGCGGAGGGGTGGCAGATACGCAGTATTTT